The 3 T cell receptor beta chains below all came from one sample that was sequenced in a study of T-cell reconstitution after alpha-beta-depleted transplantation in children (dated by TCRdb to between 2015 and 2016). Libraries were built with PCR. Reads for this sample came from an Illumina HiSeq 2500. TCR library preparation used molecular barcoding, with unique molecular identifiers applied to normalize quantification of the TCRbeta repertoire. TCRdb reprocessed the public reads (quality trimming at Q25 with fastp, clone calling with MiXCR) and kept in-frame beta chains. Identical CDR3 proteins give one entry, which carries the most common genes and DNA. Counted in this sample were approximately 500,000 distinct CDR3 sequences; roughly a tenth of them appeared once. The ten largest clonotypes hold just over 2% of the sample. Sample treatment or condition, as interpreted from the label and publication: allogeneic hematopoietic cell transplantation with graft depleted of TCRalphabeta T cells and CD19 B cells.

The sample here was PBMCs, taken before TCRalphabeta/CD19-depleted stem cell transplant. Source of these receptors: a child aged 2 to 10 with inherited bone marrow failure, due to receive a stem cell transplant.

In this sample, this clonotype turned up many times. CDR3 DNA: TGTGCCAGCAGTTACGTGGGGCAGGGGATCGATGAGCAGTTCTTC. It yields the protein CASSYVGQGIDEQFF. The V and J genes are TRBV6-5 and TRBJ2-1; tentatively, D is TRBD1 (6 bases). CDR1 and CDR2 (germline): MNHEY, SVGAGI. Trimming removed 2 bases at V and 8 bases at J, with 16 bases between. CDR3 length equals 15 residues.

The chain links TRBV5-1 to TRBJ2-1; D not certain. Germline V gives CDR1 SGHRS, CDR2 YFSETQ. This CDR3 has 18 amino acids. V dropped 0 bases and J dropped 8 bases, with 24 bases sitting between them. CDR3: CASSLAYDRPGFSDEQFF. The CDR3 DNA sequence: TGCGCCAGCAGCTTGGCTTACGACCGGCCCGGGTTTTCCGATGAGCAGTTCTTC.

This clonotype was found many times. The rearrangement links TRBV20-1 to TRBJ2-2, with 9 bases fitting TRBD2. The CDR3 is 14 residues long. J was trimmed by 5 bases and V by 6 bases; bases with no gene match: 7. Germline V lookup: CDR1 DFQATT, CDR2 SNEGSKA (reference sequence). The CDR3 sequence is CSAGRAGGTGELFF. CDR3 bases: TGCAGTGCCGGAAGAGCGGGAGGAACCGGGGAGCTGTTTTTT.